Sequencing of this T cell receptor beta chain was carried out in a study of blood T cell repertoires in COVID-19. Overall study: Samples of COVID-19 (acute and convalescent) were obtained from the United States, Italy and Spain. T cells, B-cell-depleted T cells, or PBMCs supplied cDNA or gDNA.

The CDR3 contains 14 residues. Germline V CDR1 and CDR2: SNHLY, FYNNEI. V was shortened by 4 bases and J by 7 bases, with 16 bases between the two germline ends. As originally analysed: Reference gene primer amplification in the assay estimated nucleated cell counts. Here immunoSEQ multiplex PCR was the method, and the copy in TCRdb shows in-frame clones only, minus some. V, J and clone size are those of that table, while D and trimming were read from the DNA. The table includes about 50,000 clones, 90% detected once. This clonotype was sampled from a human donor in a cohort sampled during active COVID-19. Sequencing was done on a sample of peripheral blood. The chain combines TRBV2 with TRBJ1-2, with D hard to call. CDR3 nucleotide sequence: TGTGCCAGCAGTGTGAACCACGCCTCGGGTGGCTACACCTTC. It is translated as CASSVNHASGGYTF.